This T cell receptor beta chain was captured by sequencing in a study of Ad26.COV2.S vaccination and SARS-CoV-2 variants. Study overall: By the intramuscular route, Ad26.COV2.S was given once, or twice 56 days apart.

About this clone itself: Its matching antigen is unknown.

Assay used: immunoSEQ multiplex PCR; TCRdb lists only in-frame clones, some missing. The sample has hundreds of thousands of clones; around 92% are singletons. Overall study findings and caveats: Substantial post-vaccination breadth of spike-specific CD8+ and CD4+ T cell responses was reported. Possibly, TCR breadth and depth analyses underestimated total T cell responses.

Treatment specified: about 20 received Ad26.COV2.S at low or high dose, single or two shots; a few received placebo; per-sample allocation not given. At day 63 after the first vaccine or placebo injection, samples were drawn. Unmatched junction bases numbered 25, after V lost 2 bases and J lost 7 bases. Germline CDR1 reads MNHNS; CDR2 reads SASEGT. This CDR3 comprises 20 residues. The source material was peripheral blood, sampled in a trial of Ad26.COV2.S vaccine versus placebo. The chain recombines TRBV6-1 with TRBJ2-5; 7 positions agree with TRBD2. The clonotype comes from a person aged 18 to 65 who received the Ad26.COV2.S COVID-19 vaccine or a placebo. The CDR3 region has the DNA TGTGCCAGCAGTGAACGGGGACTACGGGACTCGACCACGGGTATCGTGACCCAGTACTTC. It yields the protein CASSERGLRDSTTGIVTQYF.